This T cell receptor (beta chain) was identified during a study of early T cells in non-severe SARS-CoV-2 infection. As for the study in general: The sequenced material was bulk RNA from unsorted whole blood, and its chains were unpaired. Points from the study as a whole: Private and CD4 specificities were missed by VDJdb matching, which favored anti-spike CD8 responses.

As regards this clonotype: Its cognate antigen is unknown.

The V segment lost 8 bases and the J segment 2 bases; nucleotides outside the gene matches: 14. CDR1 MNHEY and CDR2 SVGEGT come from the germline V gene. This CDR3 comprises 17 residues. As part of library construction, unique molecular identifiers were attached to individual cDNA molecules. TCRdb reanalysed the 5' RACE reads using MiXCR and keeps one entry per CDR3 protein. Of around 110,000 distinct CDR3 sequences listed, around 10% are singletons. This receptor was obtained from an adult who was a healthcare worker with PCR-confirmed SARS-CoV-2 infection or an uninfected control (not recorded which). Sequencing was carried out using whole blood. The chain is built from TRBV6-2 or TRBV6-3 and TRBJ2-2; 7 bases are a match to TRBD2. The CDR3 sequence is CASHRGARGSNTGELFF. For the CDR3, the DNA is TGTGCCAGCCATAGGGGAGCACGCGGGAGTAACACCGGGGAGCTGTTTTTT.